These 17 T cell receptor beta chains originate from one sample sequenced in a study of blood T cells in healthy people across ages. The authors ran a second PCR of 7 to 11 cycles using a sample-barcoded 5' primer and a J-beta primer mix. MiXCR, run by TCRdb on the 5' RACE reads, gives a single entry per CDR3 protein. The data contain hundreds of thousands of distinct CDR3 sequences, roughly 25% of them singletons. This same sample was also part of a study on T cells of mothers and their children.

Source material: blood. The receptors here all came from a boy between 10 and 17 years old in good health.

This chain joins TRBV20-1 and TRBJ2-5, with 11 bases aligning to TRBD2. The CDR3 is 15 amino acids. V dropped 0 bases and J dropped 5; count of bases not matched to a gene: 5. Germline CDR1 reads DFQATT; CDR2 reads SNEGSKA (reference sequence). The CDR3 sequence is CSARDPSGRWETQYF. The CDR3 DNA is TGCAGTGCTAGAGATCCTAGCGGGAGGTGGGAGACCCAGTACTTC.

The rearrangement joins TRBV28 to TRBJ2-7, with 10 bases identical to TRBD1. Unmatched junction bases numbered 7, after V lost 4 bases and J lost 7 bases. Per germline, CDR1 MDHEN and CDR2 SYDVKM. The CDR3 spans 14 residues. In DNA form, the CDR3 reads TGTGCCAGCAGTTATACCGGGACAGGGGTTGAGCAGTACTTC. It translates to CASSYTGTGVEQYF.

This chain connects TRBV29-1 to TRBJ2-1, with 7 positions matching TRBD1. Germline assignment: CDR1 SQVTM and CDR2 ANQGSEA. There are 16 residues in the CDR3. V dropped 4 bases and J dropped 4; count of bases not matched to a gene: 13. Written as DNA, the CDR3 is TGCAGCGTTGTTCTACGTACAGGACAGGAGTACAATGAGCAGTTCTTC. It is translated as CSVVLRTGQEYNEQFF.

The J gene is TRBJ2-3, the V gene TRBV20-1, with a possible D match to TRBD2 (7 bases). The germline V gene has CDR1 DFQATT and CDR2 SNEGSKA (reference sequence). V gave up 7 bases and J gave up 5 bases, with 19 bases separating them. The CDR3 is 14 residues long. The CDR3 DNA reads TGCAGTGAGAAGGGGGGGCTGGTAAGAGATACGCAGTATTTT. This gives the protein CSEKGGLVRDTQYF.

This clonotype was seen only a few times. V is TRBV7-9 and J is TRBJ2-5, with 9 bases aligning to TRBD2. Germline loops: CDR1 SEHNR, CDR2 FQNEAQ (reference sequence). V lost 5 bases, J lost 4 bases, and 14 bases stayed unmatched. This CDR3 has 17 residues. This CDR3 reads CASSLYSRAGLAETQYF. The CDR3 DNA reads TGTGCCAGCAGCCTTTACTCTCGGGCGGGACTAGCAGAGACCCAGTACTTC.

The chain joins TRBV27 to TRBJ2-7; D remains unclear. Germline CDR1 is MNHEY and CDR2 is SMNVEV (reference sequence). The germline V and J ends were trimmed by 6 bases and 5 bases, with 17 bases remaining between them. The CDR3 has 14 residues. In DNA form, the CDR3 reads TGTGCCAGCAGACTCATGACGGCCGCGGACGAGCAGTACTTC. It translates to CASRLMTAADEQYF.

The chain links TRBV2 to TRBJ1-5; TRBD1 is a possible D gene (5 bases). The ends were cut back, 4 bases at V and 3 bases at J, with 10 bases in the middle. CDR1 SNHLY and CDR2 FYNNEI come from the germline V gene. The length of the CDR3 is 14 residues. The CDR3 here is CASSGRAFNQPQHF. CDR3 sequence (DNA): TGTGCCAGCAGTGGCAGGGCGTTCAATCAGCCCCAGCATTTT. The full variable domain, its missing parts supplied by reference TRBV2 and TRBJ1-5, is EPEVTQTPSHQVTQMGQEVILRCVPISNHLYFYWYRQILGQKVEFLVSFYNNEISEKSEIFDDQFSVERPDGSNFTLKIRSTKLEDSAMYFCASSGRAFNQPQHFGDGTRLSIL.

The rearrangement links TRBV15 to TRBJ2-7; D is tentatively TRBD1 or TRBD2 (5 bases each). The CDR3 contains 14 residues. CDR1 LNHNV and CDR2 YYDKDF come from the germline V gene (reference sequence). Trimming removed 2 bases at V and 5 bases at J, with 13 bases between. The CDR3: CATSRQGETDEQYF. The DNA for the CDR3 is TGTGCCACCAGCAGACAAGGGGAGACGGACGAGCAGTACTTC.

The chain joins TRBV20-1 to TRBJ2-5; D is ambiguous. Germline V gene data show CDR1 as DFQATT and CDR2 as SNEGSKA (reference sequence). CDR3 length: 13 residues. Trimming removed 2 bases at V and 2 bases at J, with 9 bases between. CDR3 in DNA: TGCAGTGCTAGACTAGAAAAACAAGAGACCCAGTACTTC. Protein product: CSARLEKQETQYF.

The CDR3 nucleotides read TGTGCCAGCAGTGGACCCGAAGGGGAGACCCAGTACTTC. It codes for CASSGPEGETQYF. The rearrangement joins TRBV2 to TRBJ2-5; D is ambiguous. CDR1 SNHLY and CDR2 FYNNEI come from the germline V gene. V was trimmed by 4 bases and J by 5 bases, leaving 11 bases between them. CDR3 length equals 13 residues. The variable domain in full, with the rest retrieved from reference TRBV2 and TRBJ2-5, is EPEVTQTPSHQVTQMGQEVILRCVPISNHLYFYWYRQILGQKVEFLVSFYNNEISEKSEIFDDQFSVERPDGSNFTLKIRSTKLEDSAMYFCASSGPEGETQYFGPGTRLLVL.

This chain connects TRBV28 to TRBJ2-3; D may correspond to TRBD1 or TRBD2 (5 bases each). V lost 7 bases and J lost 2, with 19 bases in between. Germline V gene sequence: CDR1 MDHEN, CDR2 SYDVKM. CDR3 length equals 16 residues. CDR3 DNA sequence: TGTGCCAGCATGCAGGTAAAAGCGGACACCACAGATACGCAGTATTTT. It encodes CASMQVKADTTDTQYF.

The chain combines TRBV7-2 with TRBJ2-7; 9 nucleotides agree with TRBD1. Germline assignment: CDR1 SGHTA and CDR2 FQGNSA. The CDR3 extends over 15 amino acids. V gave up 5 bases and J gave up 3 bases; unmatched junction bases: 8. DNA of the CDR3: TGTGCCAGCAGCGAACCAGACAGGGGGGACTACGAGCAGTACTTC. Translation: CASSEPDRGDYEQYF.

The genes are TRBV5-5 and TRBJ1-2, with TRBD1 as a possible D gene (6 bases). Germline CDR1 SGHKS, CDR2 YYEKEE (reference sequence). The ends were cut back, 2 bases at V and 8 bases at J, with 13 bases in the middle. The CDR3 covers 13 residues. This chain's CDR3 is CASSFWGANGYTF. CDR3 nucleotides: TGTGCCAGCAGCTTTTGGGGGGCAAACGGCTACACCTTC.

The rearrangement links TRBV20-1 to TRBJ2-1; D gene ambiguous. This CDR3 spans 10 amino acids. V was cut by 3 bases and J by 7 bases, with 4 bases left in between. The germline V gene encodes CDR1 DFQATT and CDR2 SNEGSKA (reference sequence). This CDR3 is CSARANEQFF. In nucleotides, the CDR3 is TGCAGTGCTAGGGCAAATGAGCAGTTCTTC.

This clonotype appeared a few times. This chain's CDR3 is CASTNYMYQETQYF. The CDR3 DNA reads TGTGCCAGCACCAACTATATGTACCAAGAGACCCAGTACTTC. This chain connects TRBV7-9 to TRBJ2-5; D not resolved. This CDR3 is 14 amino acids long. Germline lookup yields CDR1 SEHNR and CDR2 FQNEAQ (reference sequence). V was pared by 7 bases and J by 0 bases, with 12 bases between.

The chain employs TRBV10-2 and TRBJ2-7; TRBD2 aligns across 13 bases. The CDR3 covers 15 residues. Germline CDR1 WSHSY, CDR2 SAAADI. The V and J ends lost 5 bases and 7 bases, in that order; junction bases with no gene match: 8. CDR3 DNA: TGCGCCAGCAGTTACGGGACTAGCGGGATAGGGGAGCAGTACTTC. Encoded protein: CASSYGTSGIGEQYF.

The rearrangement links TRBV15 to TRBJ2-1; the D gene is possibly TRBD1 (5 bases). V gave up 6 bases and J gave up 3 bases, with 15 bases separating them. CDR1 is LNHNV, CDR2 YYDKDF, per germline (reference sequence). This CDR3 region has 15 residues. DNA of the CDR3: TGTGCCACCAGTGCAGGGATTTTCTACTACAATGAGCAGTTCTTC. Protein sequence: CATSAGIFYYNEQFF.